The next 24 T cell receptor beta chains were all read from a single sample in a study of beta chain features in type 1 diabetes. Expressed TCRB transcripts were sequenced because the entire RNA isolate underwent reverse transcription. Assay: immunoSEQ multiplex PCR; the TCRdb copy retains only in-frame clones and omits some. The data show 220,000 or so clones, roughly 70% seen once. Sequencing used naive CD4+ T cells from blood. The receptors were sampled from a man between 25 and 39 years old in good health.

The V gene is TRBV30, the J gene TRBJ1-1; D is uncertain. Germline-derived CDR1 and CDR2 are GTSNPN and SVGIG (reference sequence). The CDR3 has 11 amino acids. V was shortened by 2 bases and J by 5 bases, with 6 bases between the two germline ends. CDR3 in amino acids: CAWSTWTEAFF. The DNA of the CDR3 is TGTGCCTGGAGTACATGGACTGAAGCTTTCTTT.

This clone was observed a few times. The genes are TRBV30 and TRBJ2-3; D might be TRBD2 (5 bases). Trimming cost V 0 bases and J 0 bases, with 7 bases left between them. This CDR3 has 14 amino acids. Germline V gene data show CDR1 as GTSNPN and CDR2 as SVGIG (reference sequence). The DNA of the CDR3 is TGTGCCTGGAGTGTCGGGGTTAGCACAGATACGCAGTATTTT. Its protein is CAWSVGVSTDTQYF. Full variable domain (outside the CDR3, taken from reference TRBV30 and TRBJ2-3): SQTIHQWPATLVQPVGSPLSLECTVEGTSNPNLYWYRQAAGRGLQLLFYSVGIGQISSEVPQNLSASRPQDRQFILSSKKLLLSDSGFYLCAWSVGVSTDTQYFGPGTRLTVL.

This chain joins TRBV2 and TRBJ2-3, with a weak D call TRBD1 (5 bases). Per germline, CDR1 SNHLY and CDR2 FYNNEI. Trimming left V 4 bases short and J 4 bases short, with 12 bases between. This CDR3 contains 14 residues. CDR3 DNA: TGTGCCAGCAGTGTTTTGGGGCCGTCAGATACGCAGTATTTT. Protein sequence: CASSVLGPSDTQYF.

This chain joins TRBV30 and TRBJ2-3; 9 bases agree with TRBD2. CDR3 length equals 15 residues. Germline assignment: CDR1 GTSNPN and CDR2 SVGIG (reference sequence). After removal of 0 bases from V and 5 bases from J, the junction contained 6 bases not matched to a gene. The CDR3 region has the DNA TGTGCCTGGAGTGTACTGCGGGAGGGCTTAGATACGCAGTATTTT. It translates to CAWSVLREGLDTQYF.

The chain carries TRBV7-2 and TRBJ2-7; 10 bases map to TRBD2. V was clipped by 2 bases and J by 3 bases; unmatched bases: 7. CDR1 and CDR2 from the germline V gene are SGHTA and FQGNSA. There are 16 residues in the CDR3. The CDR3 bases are TGTGCCAGCAGCTTATTGGCTAGCGGGGGTGACTACGAGCAGTACTTC. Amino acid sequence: CASSLLASGGDYEQYF.

The DNA for the CDR3 is TGCAGCGCTGACAGGGAGGGCTATGGCTACACCTTC. This encodes CSADREGYGYTF. The J gene is TRBJ1-2, the V gene TRBV29-1, with 7 bases fitting TRBD1. The CDR3 is 12 amino acids. The V gene's germline CDR1 is SQVTM and CDR2 ANQGSEA. The ends lost 7 bases at V and 4 bases at J; junction bases unmatched: 6.

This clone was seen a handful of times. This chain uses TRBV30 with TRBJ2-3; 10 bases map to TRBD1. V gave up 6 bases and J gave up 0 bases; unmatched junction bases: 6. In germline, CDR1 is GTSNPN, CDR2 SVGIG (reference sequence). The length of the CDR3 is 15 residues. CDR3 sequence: CACLRDRGSTDTQYF. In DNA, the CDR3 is TGTGCCTGCCTCCGGGACAGGGGAAGCACAGATACGCAGTATTTT.

CDR3: CASSLALLGTDTQYF. The CDR3 DNA is TGTGCCAGCAGCTTAGCGCTTCTCGGGACAGATACGCAGTATTTT. The chain is built from TRBV7-9 and TRBJ2-3; D is uncertain. The CDR3 runs to 15 residues. Per the germline V gene, CDR1 is SEHNR and CDR2 is FQNEAQ (reference sequence). V shed 0 bases and J shed 3 bases, with 10 bases lying between them.

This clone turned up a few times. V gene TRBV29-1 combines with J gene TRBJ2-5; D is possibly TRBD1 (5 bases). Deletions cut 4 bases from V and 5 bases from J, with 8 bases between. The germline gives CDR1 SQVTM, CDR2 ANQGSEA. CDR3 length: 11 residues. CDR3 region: CSVAGKETQYF. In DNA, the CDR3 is TGCAGCGTTGCAGGGAAGGAGACCCAGTACTTC.

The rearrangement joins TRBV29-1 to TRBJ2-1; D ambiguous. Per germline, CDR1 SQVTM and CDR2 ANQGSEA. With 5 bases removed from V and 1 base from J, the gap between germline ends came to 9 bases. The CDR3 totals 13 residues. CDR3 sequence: CSVRLGSYNEQFF. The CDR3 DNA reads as TGCAGCGTTAGGCTGGGGTCCTACAATGAGCAGTTCTTC.

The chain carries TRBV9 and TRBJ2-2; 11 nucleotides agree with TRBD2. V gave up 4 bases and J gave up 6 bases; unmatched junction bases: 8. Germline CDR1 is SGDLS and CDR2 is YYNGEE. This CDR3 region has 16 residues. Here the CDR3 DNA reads TGTGCCAGCAGCCCGACGGCGACTAGCGGGGCCGGGGAGCTGTTTTTT. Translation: CASSPTATSGAGELFF.

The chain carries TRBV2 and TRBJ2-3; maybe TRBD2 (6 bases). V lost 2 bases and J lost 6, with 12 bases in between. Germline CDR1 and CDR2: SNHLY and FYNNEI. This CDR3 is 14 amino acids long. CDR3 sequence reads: CASSEWLARDTQYF. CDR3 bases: TGTGCCAGCAGTGAATGGCTAGCGAGGGATACGCAGTATTTT. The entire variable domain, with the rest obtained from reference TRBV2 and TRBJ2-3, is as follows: EPEVTQTPSHQVTQMGQEVILRCVPISNHLYFYWYRQILGQKVEFLVSFYNNEISEKSEIFDDQFSVERPDGSNFTLKIRSTKLEDSAMYFCASSEWLARDTQYFGPGTRLTVL.

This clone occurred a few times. The CDR3 reads CASSFRVAYNEQFF. In DNA, the CDR3 is TGTGCCAGCAGCTTCCGGGTTGCCTACAATGAGCAGTTCTTC. This chain joins TRBV7-2 and TRBJ2-1; D uncertain. Germline-derived CDR1 and CDR2 are SGHTA and FQGNSA. The CDR3 consists of 14 residues. Trimming stripped 3 bases from V and 2 bases from J, with 8 bases between.

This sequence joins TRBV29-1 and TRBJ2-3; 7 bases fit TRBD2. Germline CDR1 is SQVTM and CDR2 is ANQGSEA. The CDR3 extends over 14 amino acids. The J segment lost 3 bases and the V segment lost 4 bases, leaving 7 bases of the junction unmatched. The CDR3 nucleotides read TGCAGCGTTGGAGCGGGGTTAGGAACAGATACGCAGTATTTT. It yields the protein CSVGAGLGTDTQYF.

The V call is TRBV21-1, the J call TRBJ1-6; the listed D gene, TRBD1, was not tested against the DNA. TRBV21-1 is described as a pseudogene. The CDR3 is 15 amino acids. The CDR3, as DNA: TGTGCCAGCACCAAAGGGACAGCGTATAATTCACCCCTCCACTTT. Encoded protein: CASTKGTAYNSPLHF.

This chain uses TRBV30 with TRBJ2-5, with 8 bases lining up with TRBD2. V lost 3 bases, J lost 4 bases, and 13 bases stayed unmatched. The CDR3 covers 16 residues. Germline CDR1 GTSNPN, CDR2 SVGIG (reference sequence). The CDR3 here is CAWRLKLAVLGETQYF. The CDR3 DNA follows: TGTGCCTGGAGACTGAAACTAGCGGTGCTGGGAGAGACCCAGTACTTC.

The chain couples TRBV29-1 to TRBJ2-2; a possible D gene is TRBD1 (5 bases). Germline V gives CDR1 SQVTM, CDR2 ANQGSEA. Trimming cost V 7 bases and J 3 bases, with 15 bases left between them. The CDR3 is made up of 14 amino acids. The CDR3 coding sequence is TGCAGCGCCACCCCCGACAGTGACACCGGGGAGCTGTTTTTT. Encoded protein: CSATPDSDTGELFF.

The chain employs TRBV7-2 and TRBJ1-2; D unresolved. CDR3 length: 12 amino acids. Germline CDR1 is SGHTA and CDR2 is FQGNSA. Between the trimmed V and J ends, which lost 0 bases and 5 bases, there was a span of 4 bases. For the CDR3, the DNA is TGTGCCAGCAGCTTAGCTGTATATGGCTACACCTTC. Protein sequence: CASSLAVYGYTF.

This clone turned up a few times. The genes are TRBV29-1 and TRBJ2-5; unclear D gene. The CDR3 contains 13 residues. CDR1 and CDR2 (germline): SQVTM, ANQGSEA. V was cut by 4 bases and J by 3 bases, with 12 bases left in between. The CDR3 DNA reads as TGCAGCGTTGGAACAAAATTGAAAGAGACCCAGTACTTC. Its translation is CSVGTKLKETQYF.

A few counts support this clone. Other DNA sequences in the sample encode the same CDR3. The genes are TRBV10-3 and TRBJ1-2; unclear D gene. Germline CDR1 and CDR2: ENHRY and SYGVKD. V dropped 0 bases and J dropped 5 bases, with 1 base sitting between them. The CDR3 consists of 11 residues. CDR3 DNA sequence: TGTGCCATCAGTGAGTCGTATGGCTACACCTTC. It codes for CAISESYGYTF.

CDR3 amino acids: CASSLWTGELFF. The CDR3 nucleotides are TGTGCCAGCAGCTTGTGGACCGGGGAGCTGTTTTTT. The chain combines TRBV5-6 with TRBJ2-2, with D unclear. Germline V CDR1 and CDR2: SGHDT, YYEEEE. Trimming stripped 1 base from V and 5 bases from J, with 3 bases between. This CDR3 has 12 residues.

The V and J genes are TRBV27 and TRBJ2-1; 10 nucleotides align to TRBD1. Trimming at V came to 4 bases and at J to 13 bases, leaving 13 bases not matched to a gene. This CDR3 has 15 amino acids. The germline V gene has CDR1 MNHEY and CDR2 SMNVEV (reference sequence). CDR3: CASSSLGTGEGGQFF. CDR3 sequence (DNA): TGTGCCAGCAGTTCCTTAGGGACAGGGGAGGGAGGACAGTTCTTC.

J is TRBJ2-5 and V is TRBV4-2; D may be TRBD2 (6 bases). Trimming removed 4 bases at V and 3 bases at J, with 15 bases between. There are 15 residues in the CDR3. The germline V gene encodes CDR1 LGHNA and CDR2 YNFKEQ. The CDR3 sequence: CASSPLTGVEETQYF. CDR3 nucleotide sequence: TGTGCCAGCAGCCCCTTGACGGGGGTCGAAGAGACCCAGTACTTC.

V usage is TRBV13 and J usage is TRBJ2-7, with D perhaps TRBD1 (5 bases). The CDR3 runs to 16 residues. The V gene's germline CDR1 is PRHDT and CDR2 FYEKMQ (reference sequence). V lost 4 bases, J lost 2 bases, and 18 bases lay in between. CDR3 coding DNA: TGTGCCAGCAGCTCAACCTTCCTCGACAGCACCTACGAGCAGTACTTC. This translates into CASSSTFLDSTYEQYF.